This section outlines one T cell receptor beta chain sequence together with its context. CDR1 is SGHRS, CDR2 YFSETQ, per germline. Between the trimmed V and J ends, which lost 0 bases and 0 bases, there was a span of 4 bases. CDR3 length equals 14 residues. After constant-region reverse-primer amplification, full-length variable regions underwent semi-nested PCR with Nested Universal Primer A. TCRdb reanalysed the 5' RACE reads using MiXCR and keeps one entry per CDR3 protein. Among roughly 50,000 distinct CDR3 sequences listed, around 25% were seen once. This chain joins TRBV5-1 and TRBJ2-4; D uncertain. The sequencing input was tumor-infiltrating naive CD4+ T cells sorted from the breast tumor. Sample subset: naive CD4+ T cells, CD4+CD45RA+CD25-. This clonotype originated in a female donor with breast cancer. CDR3 sequence reads: CASSLAEAKNIQYF. The CDR3 DNA sequence: TGCGCCAGCAGCTTGGCAGAAGCCAAAAACATTCAGTACTTC.